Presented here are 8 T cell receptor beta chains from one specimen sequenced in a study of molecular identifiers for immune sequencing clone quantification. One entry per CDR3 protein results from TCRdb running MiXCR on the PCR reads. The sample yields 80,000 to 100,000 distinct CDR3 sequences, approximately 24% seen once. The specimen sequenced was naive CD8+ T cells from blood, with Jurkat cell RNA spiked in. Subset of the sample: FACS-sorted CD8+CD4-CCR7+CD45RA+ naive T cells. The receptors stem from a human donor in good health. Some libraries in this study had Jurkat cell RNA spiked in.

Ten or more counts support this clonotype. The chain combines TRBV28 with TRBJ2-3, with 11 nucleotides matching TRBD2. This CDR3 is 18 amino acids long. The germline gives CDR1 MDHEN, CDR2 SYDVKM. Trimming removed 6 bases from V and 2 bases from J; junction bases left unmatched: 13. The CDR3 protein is CASSETGTSGFVTDTQYF. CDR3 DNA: TGTGCCAGCAGCGAAACCGGGACTAGCGGTTTCGTCACAGATACGCAGTATTTT.

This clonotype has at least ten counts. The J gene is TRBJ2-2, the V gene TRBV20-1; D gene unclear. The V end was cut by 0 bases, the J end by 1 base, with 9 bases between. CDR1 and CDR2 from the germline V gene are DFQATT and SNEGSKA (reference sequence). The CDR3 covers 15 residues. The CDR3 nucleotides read TGCAGTGCTAGAGAAACGGGTCGGAACACCGGGGAGCTGTTTTTT. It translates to CSARETGRNTGELFF.

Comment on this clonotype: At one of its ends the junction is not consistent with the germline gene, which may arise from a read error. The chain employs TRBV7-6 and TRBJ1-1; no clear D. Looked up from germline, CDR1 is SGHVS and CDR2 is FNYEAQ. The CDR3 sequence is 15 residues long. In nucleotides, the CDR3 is TGTGCCAGCAGCTTAGCCCCGGAGCAAAACATTGAAGCTTTCTTT. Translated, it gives CASSLAPEQNIEAFF.

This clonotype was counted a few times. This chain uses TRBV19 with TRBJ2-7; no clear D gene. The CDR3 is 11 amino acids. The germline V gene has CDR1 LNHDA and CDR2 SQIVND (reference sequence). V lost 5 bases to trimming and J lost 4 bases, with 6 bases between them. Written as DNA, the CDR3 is TGTGCCAGTAGTTCCCATTACGAGCAGTACTTC. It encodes CASSSHYEQYF.

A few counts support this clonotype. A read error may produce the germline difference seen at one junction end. In nucleotides, the CDR3 is TGTGCCAGCAGCTTGAAACAAGAGACCCAGTACTTC. Protein sequence: CASSLKQETQYF. The chain links TRBV5-3 to TRBJ2-5; D remains ambiguous. TRBV5-3 is assigned to the ORF class and has an uncertain function. The CDR3 consists of 12 residues.

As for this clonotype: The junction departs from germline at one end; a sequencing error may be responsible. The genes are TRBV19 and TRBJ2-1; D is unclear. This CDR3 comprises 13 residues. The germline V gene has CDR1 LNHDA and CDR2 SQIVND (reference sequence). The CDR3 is CASSTISYNEQFF. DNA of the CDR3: TGTGCCAGCAGTACCATCTCCTACAATGAGCAGTTCTTC.

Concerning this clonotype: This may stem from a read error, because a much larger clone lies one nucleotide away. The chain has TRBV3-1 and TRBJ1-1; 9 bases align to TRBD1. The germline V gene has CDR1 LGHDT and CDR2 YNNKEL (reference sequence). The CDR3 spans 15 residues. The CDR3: CASSRTGALDTAAFF. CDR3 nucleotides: TGTGCCAGCAGCCGGACAGGGGCGCTGGACACTGCAGCTTTCTTT.

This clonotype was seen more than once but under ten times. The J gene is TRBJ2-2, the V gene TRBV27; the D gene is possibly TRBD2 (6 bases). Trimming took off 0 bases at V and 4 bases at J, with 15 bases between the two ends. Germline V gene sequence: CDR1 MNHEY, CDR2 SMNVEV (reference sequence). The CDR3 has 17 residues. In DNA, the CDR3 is TGTGCCAGCAGTTTATCGGGGAGTTACGGGGGCACCGGGGAGCTGTTTTTT. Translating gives CASSLSGSYGGTGELFF.